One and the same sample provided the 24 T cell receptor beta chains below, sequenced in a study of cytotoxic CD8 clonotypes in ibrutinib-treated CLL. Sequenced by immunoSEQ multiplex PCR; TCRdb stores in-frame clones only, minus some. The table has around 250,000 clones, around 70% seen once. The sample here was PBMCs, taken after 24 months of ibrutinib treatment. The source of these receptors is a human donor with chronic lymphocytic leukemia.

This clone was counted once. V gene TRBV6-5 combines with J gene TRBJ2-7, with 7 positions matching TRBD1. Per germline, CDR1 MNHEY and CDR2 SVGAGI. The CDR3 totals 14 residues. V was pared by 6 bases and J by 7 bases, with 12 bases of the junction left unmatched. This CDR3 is CASSYQGDSLEQYF. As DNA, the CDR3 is TGTGCCAGCAGCTACCAGGGGGACAGCTTGGAGCAGTACTTC.

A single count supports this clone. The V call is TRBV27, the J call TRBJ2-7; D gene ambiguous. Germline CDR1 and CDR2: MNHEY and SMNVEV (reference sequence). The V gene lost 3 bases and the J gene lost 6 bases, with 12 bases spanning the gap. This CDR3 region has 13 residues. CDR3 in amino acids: CASSFPGSTEQYF. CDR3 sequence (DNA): TGTGCCAGCAGTTTCCCAGGATCGACCGAGCAGTACTTC.

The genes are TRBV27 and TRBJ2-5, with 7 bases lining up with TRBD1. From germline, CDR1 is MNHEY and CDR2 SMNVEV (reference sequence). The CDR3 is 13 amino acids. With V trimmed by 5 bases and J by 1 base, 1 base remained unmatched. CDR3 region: CASSDRVQETQYF. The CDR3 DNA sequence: TGTGCCAGCAGTGACAGGGTCCAAGAGACCCAGTACTTC.

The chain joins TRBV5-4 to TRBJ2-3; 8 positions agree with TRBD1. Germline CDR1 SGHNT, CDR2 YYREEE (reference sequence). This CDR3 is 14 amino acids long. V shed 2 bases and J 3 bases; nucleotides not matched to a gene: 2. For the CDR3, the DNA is TGTGCCAGCAGCTTCGGACAGGGTACAGATACGCAGTATTTT. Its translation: CASSFGQGTDTQYF. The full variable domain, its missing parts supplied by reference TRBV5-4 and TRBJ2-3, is ETGVTQSPTHLIKTRGQQVTLRCSSQSGHNTVSWYQQALGQGPQFIFQYYREEENGRGNFPPRFSGLQFPNYSSELNVNALELDDSALYLCASSFGQGTDTQYFGPGTRLTVL.

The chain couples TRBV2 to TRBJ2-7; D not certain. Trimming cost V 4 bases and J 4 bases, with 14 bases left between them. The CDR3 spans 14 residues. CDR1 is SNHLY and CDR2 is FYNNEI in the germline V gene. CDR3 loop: CASSAGVPFYEQYF. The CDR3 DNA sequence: TGTGCCAGCAGTGCTGGGGTCCCGTTTTACGAGCAGTACTTC.

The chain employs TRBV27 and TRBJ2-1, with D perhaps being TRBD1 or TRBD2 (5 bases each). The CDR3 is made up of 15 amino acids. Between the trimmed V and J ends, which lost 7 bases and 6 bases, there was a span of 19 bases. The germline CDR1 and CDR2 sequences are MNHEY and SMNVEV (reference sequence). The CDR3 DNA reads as TGTGCCAGCAAGGGCCAGGGAGCGAAACGCAATGAGCAGTTCTTC. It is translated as CASKGQGAKRNEQFF.

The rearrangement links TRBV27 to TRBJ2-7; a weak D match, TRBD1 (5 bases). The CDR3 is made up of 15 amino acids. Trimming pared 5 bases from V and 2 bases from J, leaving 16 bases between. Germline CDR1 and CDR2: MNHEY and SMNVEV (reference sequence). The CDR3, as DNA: TGTGCCAGCAGTGAGGACACCGGTGGAGCCTACGAGCAGTACTTC. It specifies CASSEDTGGAYEQYF.

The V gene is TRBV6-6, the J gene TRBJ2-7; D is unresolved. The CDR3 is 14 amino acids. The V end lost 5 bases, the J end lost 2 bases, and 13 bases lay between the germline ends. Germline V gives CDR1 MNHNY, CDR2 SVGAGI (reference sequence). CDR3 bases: TGTGCCAGCAGTCTTCGGCAGCGTGCCTACGAGCAGTACTTC. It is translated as CASSLRQRAYEQYF.

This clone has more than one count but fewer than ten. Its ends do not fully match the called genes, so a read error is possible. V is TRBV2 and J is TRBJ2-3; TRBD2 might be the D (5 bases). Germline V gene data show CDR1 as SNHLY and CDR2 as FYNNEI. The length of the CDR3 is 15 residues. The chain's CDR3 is CASSESGSGTHTQYF. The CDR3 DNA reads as TGTGCCAGCAGTGAAAGTGGCAGCGGCACACATACGCAGTATTTT. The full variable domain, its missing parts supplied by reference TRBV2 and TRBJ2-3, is EPEVTQTPSHQVTQMGQEVILRCVPISNHLYFYWYRQILGQKVEFLVSFYNNEISEKSEIFDDQFSVERPDGSNFTLKIRSTKLEDSAMYFCASSESGSGTHTQYFGPGTRLTVL.

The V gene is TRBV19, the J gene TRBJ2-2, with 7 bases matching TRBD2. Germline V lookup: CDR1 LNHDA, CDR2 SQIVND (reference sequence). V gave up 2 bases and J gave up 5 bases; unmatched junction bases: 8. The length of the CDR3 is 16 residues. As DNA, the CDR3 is TGTGCCAGTAGTATAATGGGTCTAGCGGTAACCGGGGAGCTGTTTTTT. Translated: CASSIMGLAVTGELFF.

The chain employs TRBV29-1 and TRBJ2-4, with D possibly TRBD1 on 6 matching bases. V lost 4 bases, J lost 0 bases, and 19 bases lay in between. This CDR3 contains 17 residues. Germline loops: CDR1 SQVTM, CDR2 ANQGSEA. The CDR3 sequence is CSVVQGSLWLAKNIQYF. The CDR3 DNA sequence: TGCAGCGTTGTCCAGGGGTCTCTGTGGCTAGCCAAAAACATTCAGTACTTC. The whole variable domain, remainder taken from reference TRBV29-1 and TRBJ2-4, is SAVISQKPSRDICQRGTSLTIQCQVDSQVTMMFWYRQQPGQSLTLIATANQGSEATYESGFVIDKFPISRPNLTFSTLTVSNMSPEDSSIYLCSVVQGSLWLAKNIQYFGAGTRLSVL.

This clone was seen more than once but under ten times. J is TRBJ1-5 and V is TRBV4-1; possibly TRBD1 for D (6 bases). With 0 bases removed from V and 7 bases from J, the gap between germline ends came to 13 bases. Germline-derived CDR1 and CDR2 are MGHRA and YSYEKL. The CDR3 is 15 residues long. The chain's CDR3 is CASSQEPQGLQPQHF. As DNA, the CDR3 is TGCGCCAGCAGCCAAGAGCCCCAGGGGTTGCAGCCCCAGCATTTT.

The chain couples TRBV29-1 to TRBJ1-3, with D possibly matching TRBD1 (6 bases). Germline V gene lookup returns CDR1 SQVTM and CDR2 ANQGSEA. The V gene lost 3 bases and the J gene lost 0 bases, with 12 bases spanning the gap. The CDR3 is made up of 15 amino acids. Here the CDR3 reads CSVDYRGASGNTIYF. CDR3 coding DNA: TGCAGCGTTGATTATCGGGGGGCCTCTGGAAACACCATATATTTT. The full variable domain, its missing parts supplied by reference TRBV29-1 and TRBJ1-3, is SAVISQKPSRDICQRGTSLTIQCQVDSQVTMMFWYRQQPGQSLTLIATANQGSEATYESGFVIDKFPISRPNLTFSTLTVSNMSPEDSSIYLCSVDYRGASGNTIYFGEGSWLTVV.

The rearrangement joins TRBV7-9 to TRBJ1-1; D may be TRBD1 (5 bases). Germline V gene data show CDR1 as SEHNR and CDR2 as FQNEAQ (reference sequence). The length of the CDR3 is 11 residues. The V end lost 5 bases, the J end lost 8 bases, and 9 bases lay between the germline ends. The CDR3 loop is CASSQGAEAFF. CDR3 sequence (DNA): TGTGCCAGCAGCCAAGGGGCCGAAGCTTTCTTT. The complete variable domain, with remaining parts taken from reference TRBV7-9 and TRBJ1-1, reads DTGVSQNPRHKITKRGQNVTFRCDPISEHNRLYWYRQTLGQGPEFLTYFQNEAQLEKSRLLSDRFSAERPKGSFSTLEIQRTEQGDSAMYLCASSQGAEAFFGQGTRLTVV.

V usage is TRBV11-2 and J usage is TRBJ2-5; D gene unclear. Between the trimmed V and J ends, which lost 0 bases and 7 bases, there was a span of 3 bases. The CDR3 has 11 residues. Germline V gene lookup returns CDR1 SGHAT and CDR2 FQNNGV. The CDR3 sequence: CASSLERTQYF. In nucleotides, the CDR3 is TGTGCCAGCAGCTTAGAAAGGACCCAGTACTTC.

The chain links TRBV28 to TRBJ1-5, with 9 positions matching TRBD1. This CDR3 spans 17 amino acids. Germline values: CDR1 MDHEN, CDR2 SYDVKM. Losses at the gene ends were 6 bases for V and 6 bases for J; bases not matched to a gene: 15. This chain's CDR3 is CASSRGPDRGMGQPQHF. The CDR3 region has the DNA TGTGCCAGCAGCCGAGGTCCCGACAGGGGGATGGGTCAGCCCCAGCATTTT.

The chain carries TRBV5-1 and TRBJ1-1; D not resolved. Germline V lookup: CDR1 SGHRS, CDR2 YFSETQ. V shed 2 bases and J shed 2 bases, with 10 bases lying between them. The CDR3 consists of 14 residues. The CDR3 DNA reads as TGCGCCAGCAGCTTCCTAACAGTCAACACTGAAGCTTTCTTT. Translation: CASSFLTVNTEAFF.

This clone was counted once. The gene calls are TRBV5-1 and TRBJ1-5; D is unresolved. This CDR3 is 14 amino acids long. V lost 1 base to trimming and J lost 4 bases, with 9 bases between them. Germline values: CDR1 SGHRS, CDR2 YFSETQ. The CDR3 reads CASSLTPENQPQHF. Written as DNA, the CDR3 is TGCGCCAGCAGCTTGACACCGGAGAATCAGCCCCAGCATTTT.

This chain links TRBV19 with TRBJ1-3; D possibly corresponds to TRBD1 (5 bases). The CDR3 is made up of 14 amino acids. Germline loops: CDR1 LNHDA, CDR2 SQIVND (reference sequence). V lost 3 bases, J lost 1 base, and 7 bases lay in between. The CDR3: CASSISGSGNTIYF. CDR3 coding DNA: TGTGCCAGTAGTATTTCAGGGTCTGGAAACACCATATATTTT.

The CDR3 coding sequence is TGTGCCAGCAGCTTGGCCACTAACTATGGCTACACCTTC. This translates into CASSLATNYGYTF. The rearrangement uses TRBV5-5 and TRBJ1-2; D is uncertain. The V gene's germline CDR1 is SGHKS and CDR2 YYEKEE (reference sequence). Trimming removed 0 bases at V and 0 bases at J, with 3 bases between. This CDR3 spans 13 amino acids.

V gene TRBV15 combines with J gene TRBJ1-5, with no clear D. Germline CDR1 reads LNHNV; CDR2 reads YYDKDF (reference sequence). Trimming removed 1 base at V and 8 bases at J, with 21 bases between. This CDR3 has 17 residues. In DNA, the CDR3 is TGTGCCACCAGCAGAGGGCCGATAACATCGAATAGGGAGCCCCAGCATTTT. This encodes CATSRGPITSNREPQHF.

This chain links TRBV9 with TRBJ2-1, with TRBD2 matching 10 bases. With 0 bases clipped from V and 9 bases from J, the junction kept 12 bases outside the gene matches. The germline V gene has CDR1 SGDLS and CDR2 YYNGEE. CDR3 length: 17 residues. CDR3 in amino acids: CASSVDPAGGPYGEQFF. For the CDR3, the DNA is TGTGCCAGCAGCGTAGACCCAGCGGGAGGGCCGTACGGTGAGCAGTTCTTC.

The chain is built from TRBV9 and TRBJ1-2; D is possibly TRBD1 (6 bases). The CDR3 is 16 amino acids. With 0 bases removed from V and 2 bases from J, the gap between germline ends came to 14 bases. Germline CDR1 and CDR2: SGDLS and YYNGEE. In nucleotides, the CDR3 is TGTGCCAGCAGCGTAGCTGCCGGAGGGGGAAACTATGGCTACACCTTC. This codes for CASSVAAGGGNYGYTF.

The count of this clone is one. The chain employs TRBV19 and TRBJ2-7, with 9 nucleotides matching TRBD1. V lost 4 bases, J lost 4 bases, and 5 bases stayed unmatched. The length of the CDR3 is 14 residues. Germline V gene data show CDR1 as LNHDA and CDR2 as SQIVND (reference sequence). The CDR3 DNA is TGTGCCAGTAGTACCGGGACAGGGTTTTACGAGCAGTACTTC. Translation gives CASSTGTGFYEQYF.